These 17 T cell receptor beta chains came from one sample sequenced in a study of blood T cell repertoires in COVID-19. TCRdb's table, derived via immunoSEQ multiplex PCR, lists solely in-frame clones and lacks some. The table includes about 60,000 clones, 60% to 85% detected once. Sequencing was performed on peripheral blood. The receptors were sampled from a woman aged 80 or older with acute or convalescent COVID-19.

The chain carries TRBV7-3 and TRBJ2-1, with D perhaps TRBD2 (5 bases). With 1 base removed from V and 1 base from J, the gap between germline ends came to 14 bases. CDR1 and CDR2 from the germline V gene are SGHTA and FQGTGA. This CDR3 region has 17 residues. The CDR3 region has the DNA TGTGCCAGCAGCTTAAGGGCTGGGAGTGGATCCTACAATGAGCAGTTCTTC. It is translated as CASSLRAGSGSYNEQFF.

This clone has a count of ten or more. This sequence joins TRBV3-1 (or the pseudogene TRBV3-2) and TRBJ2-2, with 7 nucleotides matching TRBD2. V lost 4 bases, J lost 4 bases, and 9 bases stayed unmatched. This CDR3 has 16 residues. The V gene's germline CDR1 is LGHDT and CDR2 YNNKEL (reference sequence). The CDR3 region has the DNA TGTGCCAGCAGCCTGGGGGAGGGCCGTAGCACCGGGGAGCTGTTTTTT. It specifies CASSLGEGRSTGELFF.

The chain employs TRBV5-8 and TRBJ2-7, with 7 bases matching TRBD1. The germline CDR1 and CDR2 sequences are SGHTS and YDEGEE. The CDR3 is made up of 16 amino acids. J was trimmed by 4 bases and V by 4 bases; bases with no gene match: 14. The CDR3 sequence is CASSQLSGGPQYEQYF. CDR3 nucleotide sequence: TGTGCCAGCAGCCAACTCTCAGGGGGACCGCAATACGAGCAGTACTTC.

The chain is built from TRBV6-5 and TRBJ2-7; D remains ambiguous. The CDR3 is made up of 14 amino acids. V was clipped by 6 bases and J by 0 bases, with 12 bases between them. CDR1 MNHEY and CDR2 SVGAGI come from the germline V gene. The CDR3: CASRPRFTSYEQYF. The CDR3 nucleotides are TGTGCCAGCAGACCCAGGTTCACCTCCTACGAGCAGTACTTC.

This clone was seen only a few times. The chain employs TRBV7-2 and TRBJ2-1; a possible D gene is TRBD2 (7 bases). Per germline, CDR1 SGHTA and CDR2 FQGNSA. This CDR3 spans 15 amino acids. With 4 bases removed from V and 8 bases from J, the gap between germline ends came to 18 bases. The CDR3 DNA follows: TGTGCCAGCAGCTCAGGGGCTAGCGGTGCTTATGAGCAGTTCTTC. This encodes CASSSGASGAYEQFF.

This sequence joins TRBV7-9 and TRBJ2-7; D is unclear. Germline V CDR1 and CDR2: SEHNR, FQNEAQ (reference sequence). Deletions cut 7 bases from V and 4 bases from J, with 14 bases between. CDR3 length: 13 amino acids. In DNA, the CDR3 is TGTGCCAGCACCATGAATGCGCAATACGAGCAGTACTTC. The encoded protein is CASTMNAQYEQYF.

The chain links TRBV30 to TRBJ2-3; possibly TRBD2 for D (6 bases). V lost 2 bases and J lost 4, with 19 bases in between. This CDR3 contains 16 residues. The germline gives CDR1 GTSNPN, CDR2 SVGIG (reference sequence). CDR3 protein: CAWSTGLALVADTQYF. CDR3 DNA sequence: TGTGCCTGGAGTACGGGACTCGCCCTGGTGGCAGATACGCAGTATTTT.

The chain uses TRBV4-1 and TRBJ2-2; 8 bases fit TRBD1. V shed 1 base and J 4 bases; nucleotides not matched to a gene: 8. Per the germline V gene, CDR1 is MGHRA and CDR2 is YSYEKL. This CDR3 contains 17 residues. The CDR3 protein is CASSQVGRGLGTGELFF. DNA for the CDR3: TGCGCCAGCAGCCAAGTTGGCAGGGGGCTGGGCACCGGGGAGCTGTTTTTT.

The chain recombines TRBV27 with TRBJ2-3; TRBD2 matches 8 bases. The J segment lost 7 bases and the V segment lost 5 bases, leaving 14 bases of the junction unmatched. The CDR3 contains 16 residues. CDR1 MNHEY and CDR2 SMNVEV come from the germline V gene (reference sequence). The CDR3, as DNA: TGTGCCAGCAGTAAACAGGGTGGCGGGAGGATCAATACGCAGTATTTT. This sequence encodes CASSKQGGGRINTQYF.

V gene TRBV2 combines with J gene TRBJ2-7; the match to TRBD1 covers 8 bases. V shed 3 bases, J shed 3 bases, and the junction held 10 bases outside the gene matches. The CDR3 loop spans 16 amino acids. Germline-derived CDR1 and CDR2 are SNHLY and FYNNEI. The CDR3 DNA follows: TGTGCCAGCAGTGAGGCCCTATCGGGGACAGGCTACGAGCAGTACTTC. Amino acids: CASSEALSGTGYEQYF.

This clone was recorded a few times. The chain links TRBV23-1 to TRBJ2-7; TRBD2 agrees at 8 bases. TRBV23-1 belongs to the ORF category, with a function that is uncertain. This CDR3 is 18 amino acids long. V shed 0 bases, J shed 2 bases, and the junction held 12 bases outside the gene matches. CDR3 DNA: TGCGCCAGCAGTCAATCTGCACGGGAGGGACTTTCAACCTACGAGCAGTACTTC. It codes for CASSQSAREGLSTYEQYF.

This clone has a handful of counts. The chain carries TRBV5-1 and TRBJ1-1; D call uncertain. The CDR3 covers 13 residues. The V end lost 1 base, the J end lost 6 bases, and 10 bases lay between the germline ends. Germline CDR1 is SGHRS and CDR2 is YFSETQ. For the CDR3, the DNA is TGCGCCAGCAGCTTGCCCCCGGGAGCTGAAGCTTTCTTT. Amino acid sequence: CASSLPPGAEAFF.

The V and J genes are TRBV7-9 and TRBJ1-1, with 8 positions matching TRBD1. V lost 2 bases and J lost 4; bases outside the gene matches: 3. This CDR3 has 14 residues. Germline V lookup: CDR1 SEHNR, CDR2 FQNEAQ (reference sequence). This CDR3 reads CASSLTGGATEAFF. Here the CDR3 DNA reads TGTGCCAGCAGCTTAACAGGGGGTGCCACTGAAGCTTTCTTT.

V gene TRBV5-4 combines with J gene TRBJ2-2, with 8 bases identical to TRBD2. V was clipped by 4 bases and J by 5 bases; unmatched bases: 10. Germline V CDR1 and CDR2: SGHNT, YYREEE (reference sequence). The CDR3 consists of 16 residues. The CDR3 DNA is TGTGCCAGCAGCCCGGGCGGGGGGCTCGGAACCGGGGAGCTGTTTTTT. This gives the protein CASSPGGGLGTGELFF.

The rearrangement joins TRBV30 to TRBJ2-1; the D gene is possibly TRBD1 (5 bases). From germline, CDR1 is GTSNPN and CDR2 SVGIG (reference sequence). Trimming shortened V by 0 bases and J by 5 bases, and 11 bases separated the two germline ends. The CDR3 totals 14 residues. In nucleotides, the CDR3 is TGTGCCTGGAGTGTTGGGGCGGAACACAATGAGCAGTTCTTC. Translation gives CAWSVGAEHNEQFF.

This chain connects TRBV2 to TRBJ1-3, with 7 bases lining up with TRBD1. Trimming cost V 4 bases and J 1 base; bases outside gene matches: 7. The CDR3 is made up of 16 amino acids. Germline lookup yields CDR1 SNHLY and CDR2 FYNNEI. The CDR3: CASSVLQGKSGNTIYF. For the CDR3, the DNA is TGTGCCAGCAGTGTGCTACAGGGGAAATCTGGAAACACCATATATTTT.

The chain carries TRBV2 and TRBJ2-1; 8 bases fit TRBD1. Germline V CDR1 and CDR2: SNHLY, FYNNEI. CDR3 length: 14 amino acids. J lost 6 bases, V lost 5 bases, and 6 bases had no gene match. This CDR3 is CASSLVTGGNEQFF. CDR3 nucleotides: TGTGCCAGCAGTCTTGTAACAGGGGGCAATGAGCAGTTCTTC. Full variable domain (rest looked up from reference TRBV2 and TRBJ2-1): EPEVTQTPSHQVTQMGQEVILRCVPISNHLYFYWYRQILGQKVEFLVSFYNNEISEKSEIFDDQFSVERPDGSNFTLKIRSTKLEDSAMYFCASSLVTGGNEQFFGPGTRLTVL.